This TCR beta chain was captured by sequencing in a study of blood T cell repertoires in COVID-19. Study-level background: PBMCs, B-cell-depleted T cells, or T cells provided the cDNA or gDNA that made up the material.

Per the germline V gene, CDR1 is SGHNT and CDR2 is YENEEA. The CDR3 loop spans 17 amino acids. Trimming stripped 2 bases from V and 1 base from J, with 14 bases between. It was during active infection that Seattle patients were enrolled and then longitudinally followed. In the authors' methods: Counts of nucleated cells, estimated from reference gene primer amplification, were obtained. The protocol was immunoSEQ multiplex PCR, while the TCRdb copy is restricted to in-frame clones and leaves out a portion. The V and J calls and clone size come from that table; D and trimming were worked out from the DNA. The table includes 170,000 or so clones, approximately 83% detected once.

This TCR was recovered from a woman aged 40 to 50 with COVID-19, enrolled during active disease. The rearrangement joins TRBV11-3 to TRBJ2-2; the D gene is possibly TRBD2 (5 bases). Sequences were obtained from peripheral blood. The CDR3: CASSLSSERLNTGELFF. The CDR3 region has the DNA TGTGCCAGCAGCTTAAGCTCCGAGCGGCTGAACACCGGGGAGCTGTTTTTT.